This T cell receptor (beta chain) stems from a study of blood T cells in healthy people across ages. V shed 1 base and J shed 5 bases, with 14 bases lying between them. This CDR3 has 15 amino acids. CDR1 and CDR2 from the germline V gene are MDHEN and SYDVKM. Next came a second PCR, run for about 6 to 12 cycles, which used a sample-barcoded 5' primer along with a J-beta primer mix. Tagging of each cDNA molecule was performed by a template-switch adaptor with 12 random nucleotides. Every sample gave at least 2.5 million paired-end reads containing CDR3. TCRdb re-called the 5' RACE reads through MiXCR, storing one row per CDR3 protein. The profile shows under 1,100,000 distinct CDR3 sequences, roughly 24% of them singletons. The data also belong to a second study, concerning T cells of mothers and their children. That study reports: A second PCR was performed with the M1S primer. This primer added sample barcodes and 2-4 random nucleotides. Slightly higher overlap, not significant, was seen in related mother-child pairs than in unrelated pairs.

This clonotype originated in a girl aged 2-10 years in good health. The sequencing input was blood. The chain is built from TRBV28 and TRBJ2-5; TRBD1 is a possible D gene (5 bases). In nucleotides, the CDR3 is TGTGCCAGCAGTTTATACAGGAAGGCCGCGGAGACCCAGTACTTC. Translated: CASSLYRKAAETQYF.